A single T cell receptor (beta chain) is shown here with its context. Its antigen is unknown. The data are from a study of OX40 agonist ivuxolimab in advanced cancers. In the study overall: Three individuals attained partial responses, comprising one hepatocellular carcinoma case and two cutaneous melanoma cases. Study-wide results and limits: Both CD4+ and CD8+ T cell populations in blood had undergone clonal expansion by week 6 at 0.1 to 3.0 mg/kg. At 0.1-3.0 mg/kg, partial responders had clonal expansion among the lowest observed.

TCRdb keeps only in-frame clones here, not all; method: immunoSEQ multiplex PCR. The table lists some 65,000 clones, about nine tenths of them singletons, with around 2% in the top ten. The V gene's germline CDR1 is SGDLS and CDR2 YYNGEE. V was pared by 0 bases and J by 4 bases, with 2 bases of the junction left unmatched. CDR3 length: 14 residues. The chain carries TRBV9 and TRBJ2-7; 9 bases agree with TRBD1. This receptor was obtained from an adult with an advanced solid tumor such as melanoma, head and neck, liver or kidney cancer. The material was CD4+ or CD8+ T cells sorted from blood, obtained in a trial of the OX40 agonist ivuxolimab. The CDR3 region has the DNA TGTGCCAGCAGCGTAGAAGGACAGGGGTACGAGCAGTACTTC. Residues: CASSVEGQGYEQYF.